This TCR beta chain was captured by sequencing in a study of cytomegalovirus exposure and HLA in healthy donors. Study outcomes and limitations: Immune exposure information comprised only CMV serostatus. Later analysis associated a missense DCLRE1C variant with TCR beta V- and J-gene trimming.

The study ran its PCR with 60 Vbeta and 13 Jbeta primers. The protocol was immunoSEQ multiplex PCR, while the TCRdb copy is restricted to in-frame clones and leaves out a portion. The sample holds some 120,000 clones, over 70% seen once. This clone turned up a few times. No antigen is known for it. The CDR3 length is 14 residues. The V gene's germline CDR1 is LNHNV and CDR2 YYDKDF (reference sequence). The V end lost 6 bases, the J end lost 3 bases, and 13 bases lay between the germline ends. The source is a woman between 18 and 30 years old in good health and CMV-seronegative. V gene TRBV15 combines with J gene TRBJ2-3; weak D call: TRBD2 (5 bases). Material: PBMCs. The CDR3, as DNA: TGTGCCACCAGGGACTCGCATGGGACAGATACGCAGTATTTT. As protein: CATRDSHGTDTQYF.